This TCR delta chain comes out of a study of γδ T cells in repeated Plasmodium falciparum infection. TCRdb applied CATT to the multiplex PCR reads for clone calling. Among around 89,000 delta-chain clones listed, approximately 1.4% were seen once. CDR3 length equals 18 residues. The germline CDR1 and CDR2 sequences are GEAIGNYY and EKD. Bulk repertoires came from Vgamma9/Vdelta2+ or Vdelta2-negative gammadelta T cells flow-sorted from PBMC. This clone was recorded a few times. A far larger clone is off by one base, so a read error is likely. Additional DNA sequences in this sample encode the identical CDR3.

The specimen was gamma-delta T cells from blood. TRDV2 is the V gene, and the J gene was not called; the table assigns TRDD3, which was not confirmed against the DNA. This TCR was sampled from a pool of human donors (malaria-infected and uninfected, not separated). The CDR3 reads CACDTLLGDTQYTDKLIF. CDR3 nucleotide sequence: TGTGCCTGTGACACGCTACTGGGGGATACTCAGTACACCGATAAACTCATCTTC.